This T cell receptor (beta chain) was identified during a study of blood T cell repertoires in COVID-19. On the study more broadly: The cDNA or gDNA used as material had been derived from T cells, B-cell-depleted T cells, or PBMCs.

Clones were read by immunoSEQ multiplex PCR, and TCRdb kept only the in-frame ones, dropping some. The sample yields under 130,000 clones, roughly 80% seen once. Specimen: peripheral blood. The clonotype comes from an elderly woman with acute or convalescent COVID-19.

DNA for the CDR3: TGTGCCAGCAGTTACTCGGGCCCTAACTATGGCTACACCTTC. It translates to CASSYSGPNYGYTF. The chain recombines TRBV6-5 with TRBJ1-2; D not certain. The CDR3 is made up of 14 amino acids. Germline V gene lookup returns CDR1 MNHEY and CDR2 SVGAGI. V lost 0 bases and J 0 bases, leaving 5 bases between the germline ends.